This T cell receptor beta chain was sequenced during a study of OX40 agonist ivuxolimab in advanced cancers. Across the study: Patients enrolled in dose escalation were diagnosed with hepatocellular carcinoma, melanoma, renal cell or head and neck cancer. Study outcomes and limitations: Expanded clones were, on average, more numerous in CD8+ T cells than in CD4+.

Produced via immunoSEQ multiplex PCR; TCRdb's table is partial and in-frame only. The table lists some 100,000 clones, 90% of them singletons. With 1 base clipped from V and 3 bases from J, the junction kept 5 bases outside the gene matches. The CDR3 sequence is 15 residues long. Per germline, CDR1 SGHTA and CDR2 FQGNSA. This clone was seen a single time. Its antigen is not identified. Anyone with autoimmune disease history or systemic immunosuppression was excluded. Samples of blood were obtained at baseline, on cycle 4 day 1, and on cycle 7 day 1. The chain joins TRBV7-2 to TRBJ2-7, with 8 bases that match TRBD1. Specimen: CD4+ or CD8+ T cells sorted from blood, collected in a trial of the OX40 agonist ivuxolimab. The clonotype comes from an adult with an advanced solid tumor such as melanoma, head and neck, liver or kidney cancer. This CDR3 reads CASSLGRDRYYEQYF. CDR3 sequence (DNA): TGTGCCAGCAGCTTAGGACGGGACAGGTACTACGAGCAGTACTTC.